This TCR beta chain emerged from a study of response to subunit inactivated influenza vaccine. TCRdb independently ran MiXCR on the RT-PCR reads; one entry per CDR3 protein. The sample includes hundreds of thousands of distinct CDR3 sequences, 25% seen only once; the top ten take approximately 2%. Study-wide results and caveats: Authors suggested seasonal influenza vaccinations each recruit few new T cells.

In regard to this clonotype: Its antigen is as yet unknown.

The receptor's source is a man in his forties or fifties who received an inactivated influenza vaccine. Sample: CD4+ T cells sorted from PBMCs, taken about 5 days after vaccination.

The CDR3 nucleotides read TGTGCCAGCAGACTACGCGGGGGGCCCATTACCGGGGAGCTGTTTTTT. Protein: CASRLRGGPITGELFF. The chain links TRBV12-3 or TRBV12-4 to TRBJ2-2; TRBD2 aligns across 8 bases. The CDR3 sequence is 16 residues long. V trimming: 6 bases; J trimming: 5 bases; junction bases outside the gene matches: 11.